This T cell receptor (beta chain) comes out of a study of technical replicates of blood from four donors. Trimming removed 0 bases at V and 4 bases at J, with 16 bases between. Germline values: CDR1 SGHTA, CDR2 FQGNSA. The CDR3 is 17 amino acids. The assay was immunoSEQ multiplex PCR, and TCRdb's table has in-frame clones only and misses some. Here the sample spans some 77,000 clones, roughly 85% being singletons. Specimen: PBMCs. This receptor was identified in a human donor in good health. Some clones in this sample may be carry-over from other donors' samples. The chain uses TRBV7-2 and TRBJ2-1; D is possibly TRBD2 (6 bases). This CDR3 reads CASSLAWPAGIYNEQFF. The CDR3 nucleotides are TGTGCCAGCAGCTTAGCTTGGCCAGCGGGCATTTACAATGAGCAGTTCTTC.